The clone carrying this T cell receptor (beta chain) was picked up a small number of times. Antigen: not known. MiXCR, applied by TCRdb to the reads, yields one record per CDR3 protein. Among around 740,000 distinct CDR3 sequences listed, 35% were seen once. This entry belongs to a study of T cell repertoires in cytomegalovirus infection. Across the study: It was the public TCR beta signatures that indicated both CMV infection and matching HLA type. General study points: HLA-C-restricted CMV clonotypes gave the most frequent clonotype in two of eight donors. Carriers of CMV plus the relevant HLA were identified by cumulative public TCR beta family frequency.

The V end lost 5 bases, the J end lost 0 bases, and 9 bases lay between the germline ends. Germline CDR1 reads MNHNS; CDR2 reads SASEGT. This CDR3 has 14 residues. The material sequenced was PBMCs. The chain uses TRBV6-1 and TRBJ2-3; tentatively, D is TRBD2 (6 bases). The sequence derives from a human donor in good health (CMV status not recorded). Some clones in this sample may be carry-over from other donors' samples. In nucleotides, the CDR3 is TGTGCCAGCAGTCTAGCGACTAGCACAGATACGCAGTATTTT. This codes for CASSLATSTDTQYF.